The clone carrying this T cell receptor beta chain was found once. Its antigen remains unknown. The sample comes from a study of a mutant IDH1 vaccine in newly diagnosed glioma. The CDR3 spans 15 residues. Per the germline V gene, CDR1 is SGHTS and CDR2 is YDEGEE. Trimming removed 2 bases at V and 2 bases at J, with 13 bases between. Time point described: week 47, end of study. Each dose delivered 300 ug of mutant IDH1 20-mer peptide subcutaneously with imiquimod. Repertoires were generated with immunoSEQ multiplex PCR, while TCRdb's copy carries only in-frame clones and drops some. The sample includes around 23,000 clones, 84% of them seen just once.

Sequencing used PBMCs, obtained from a glioma patient whose treatment included an IDH1 peptide vaccine. The sequence came from a man in his forties with glioma. The J gene is TRBJ2-5, the V gene TRBV5-8; D might be TRBD1 or TRBD2, each matching 5 bases. CDR3 coding DNA: TGTGCCAGCAGCTTCGAGGGGACCTGGCAAGAGACCCAGTACTTC. It yields the protein CASSFEGTWQETQYF. Supplemented by reference TRBV5-8 and TRBJ2-5, the full variable domain reads EAGVTQSPTHLIKTRGQQATLRCSPISGHTSVYWYQQALGLGLQFLLWYDEGEERNRGNFPPRFSGRQFPNYSSELNVNALELEDSALYLCASSFEGTWQETQYFGPGTRLLVL.